These 2 T cell receptor beta chains came from one sample sequenced in a study of blood T cell repertoires in COVID-19. Sequenced by immunoSEQ multiplex PCR; TCRdb stores in-frame clones only, minus some. The table records over 150,000 clones, nearly 80% of them present only once. The sample was peripheral blood. The receptors were gathered from an elderly man with acute or convalescent COVID-19.

About this clone: The sample carries other DNA sequences with the same CDR3. The chain links TRBV5-1 to TRBJ2-5, with D perhaps matching TRBD1 (5 bases). Between the trimmed V and J ends, which lost 4 bases and 2 bases, there was a span of 12 bases. The CDR3 runs to 14 residues. The V gene's germline CDR1 is SGHRS and CDR2 YFSETQ. The CDR3: CASSASTGQETQYF. In DNA, the CDR3 is TGCGCCAGCAGCGCCTCAACAGGTCAAGAGACCCAGTACTTC.

The chain has TRBV27 and TRBJ2-7; a possible D gene is TRBD2 (5 bases). This CDR3 region has 14 residues. Per germline, CDR1 MNHEY and CDR2 SMNVEV (reference sequence). The ends were cut back, 2 bases at V and 7 bases at J, with 15 bases in the middle. CDR3 residues: CASSLIGPRGEQYF. The CDR3 nucleotides are TGTGCCAGCAGTTTAATAGGGCCCCGGGGAGAGCAGTACTTC.